This record concerns one T cell receptor beta chain sequence. These data come from a study of blood T cell repertoires in COVID-19. Study-wide context: The United States, Italy and Spain provided the acute and convalescent COVID-19 samples.

This CDR3 comprises 15 residues. Germline assignment: CDR1 MNHEY and CDR2 SVGAGI. V lost 0 bases, J lost 3 bases, and 3 bases stayed unmatched. Residents of about two dozen US areas, aged about 18 to 95 years, made up the participants. Cohort allocation depended upon clinical history that participants reported. Per the authors' pipeline: Estimation of nucleated cell counts was performed using reference gene primer amplification. Profiled with immunoSEQ multiplex PCR; TCRdb holds only in-frame clones, not every one. The V and J calls and clone size come from that table; D and trimming were worked out from the DNA. Of 150,000 to 200,000 clones in the sample, about nine tenths were seen once.

Sequenced sample: PBMCs or T cells enriched from blood (not recorded which). This TCR was sampled from a woman aged 18-29 years who had recovered from COVID-19. The chain couples TRBV6-5 to TRBJ2-3; 7 bases line up with TRBD2. Here the CDR3 reads CASSYSVGGTDTQYF. CDR3 in DNA: TGTGCCAGCAGTTACTCGGTGGGAGGGACAGATACGCAGTATTTT.